A selection of T cell receptor beta chains follows, all from one sample in a study of T cell responses to AZD1222 COVID-19 vaccine. Measured with immunoSEQ multiplex PCR; TCRdb has only the in-frame clones, and not every one. The table lists over 100,000 clones, about 89% of them singletons, with 2.5% to 3.5% in the top ten. The sequencing used peripheral blood, collected 28 days after the second dose of the MenACWY control vaccine. The receptors were sampled from an adult who received the MenACWY meningococcal vaccine as a control. The CDR3 runs from the conserved cysteine through the conserved F or W. D genes are given only for firm matches. Rows may omit the clone size; those that give it use once, few, many or a size class.

V gene: TRBV19; D gene: TRBD1; clone size: -; J gene: TRBJ1-2; CDR3 protein: CASSVDRGSGYTF; CDR3 DNA: TGTGCCAGTAGTGTCGACAGGGGTAGTGGCTACACCTTC
V gene: TRBV5-1; D gene: -; clone size: -; J gene: TRBJ2-2; CDR3 protein: CASSLAGTAGGELFF; CDR3 DNA: TGCGCCAGCAGCTTGGCCGGGACAGCGGGCGGGGAGCTGTTTTTT
V gene: TRBV5-1; D gene: -; clone size: -; J gene: TRBJ2-2; CDR3 protein: CASSSLGNTGELFF; CDR3 DNA: TGCGCCAGCAGCTCCTTGGGCAACACCGGGGAGCTGTTTTTT
V gene: TRBV7-2; D gene: -; clone size: -; J gene: TRBJ1-2; CDR3 protein: CASSAGRVYGYTF; CDR3 DNA: TGTGCCAGCAGCGCGGGACGAGTTTATGGCTACACCTTC
V gene: TRBV6-5; D gene: TRBD1; clone size: few; J gene: TRBJ1-4; CDR3 protein: CASSYDGTDNEKLFF; CDR3 DNA: TGTGCCAGCAGTTACGATGGGACAGATAATGAAAAACTGTTTTTT
V gene: TRBV7-9; D gene: -; clone size: once; J gene: TRBJ1-5; CDR3 protein: CASSQQGLYQPQHF; CDR3 DNA: TGTGCCAGCAGCCAACAGGGTCTGTATCAGCCCCAGCATTTT
V gene: TRBV11-2; D gene: -; clone size: -; J gene: TRBJ1-1; CDR3 protein: CASSPRGRVNTEAFF; CDR3 DNA: TGTGCCAGCAGTCCCAGGGGAAGGGTGAACACTGAAGCTTTCTTT
V gene: TRBV19; D gene: TRBD1; clone size: -; J gene: TRBJ2-7; CDR3 protein: CASRPDRAAYEQYF; CDR3 DNA: TGTGCCAGTAGACCGGACAGGGCTGCCTACGAGCAGTACTTC
V gene: TRBV7-2; D gene: TRBD1; clone size: -; J gene: TRBJ1-2; CDR3 protein: CASSLGVGQGAGYGYTF; CDR3 DNA: TGTGCCAGCAGCTTAGGGGTGGGGCAGGGGGCAGGCTATGGCTACACCTTC
V gene: TRBV3-1/TRBV3-2; D gene: -; clone size: -; J gene: TRBJ1-1; CDR3 protein: CASSHGAESEAFF; CDR3 DNA: TGTGCCAGCAGCCACGGTGCAGAGAGTGAAGCTTTCTTT
V gene: TRBV2; D gene: TRBD1; clone size: -; J gene: TRBJ2-2; CDR3 protein: CASSSDRGGTGELFF; CDR3 DNA: TGTGCCAGCAGCTCGGACAGGGGCGGCACCGGGGAGCTGTTTTTT
V gene: TRBV7-2; D gene: -; clone size: -; J gene: TRBJ1-1; CDR3 protein: CASSLEGRVPEAFF; CDR3 DNA: TGTGCCAGCAGCTTAGAGGGCAGGGTCCCTGAAGCTTTCTTT
V gene: TRBV7-3; D gene: -; clone size: -; J gene: TRBJ2-3; CDR3 protein: CASSSLGDDTQYF; CDR3 DNA: TGTGCCAGCAGCTCCCTAGGGGACGATACGCAGTATTTT
V gene: TRBV24-1; D gene: -; clone size: -; J gene: TRBJ1-2; CDR3 protein: CATSDFAGSYGYTF; CDR3 DNA: TGTGCCACCAGTGATTTCGCAGGGAGCTATGGCTACACCTTC
V gene: TRBV7-9; D gene: TRBD1; clone size: few; J gene: TRBJ2-3; CDR3 protein: CASRKQGAGDTQYF; CDR3 DNA: TGTGCCAGCAGAAAACAGGGGGCTGGAGATACGCAGTATTTT
V gene: TRBV4-2; D gene: -; clone size: -; J gene: TRBJ2-6; CDR3 protein: CASSQEGAGANVLTF; CDR3 DNA: TGTGCCAGCAGCCAAGAGGGGGCTGGGGCCAACGTCCTGACTTTC
V gene: TRBV4-1; D gene: -; clone size: -; J gene: TRBJ2-1; CDR3 protein: CASSHLRDEQFF; CDR3 DNA: TGCGCCAGCAGCCATTTAAGGGATGAGCAGTTCTTC
V gene: TRBV7-3; D gene: -; clone size: -; J gene: TRBJ2-2; CDR3 protein: CASSLLGDGGELFF; CDR3 DNA: TGTGCCAGCAGCTTACTCGGGGATGGCGGGGAGCTGTTTTTT
V gene: TRBV5-4; D gene: -; clone size: -; J gene: TRBJ1-4; CDR3 protein: CASSLEPGGNEKLFF; CDR3 DNA: TGTGCCAGCAGCTTGGAACCCGGGGGAAATGAAAAACTGTTTTTT
V gene: TRBV19; D gene: -; clone size: -; J gene: TRBJ2-3; CDR3 protein: CASRARGGTDTQYF; CDR3 DNA: TGTGCCAGTAGGGCAAGAGGTGGCACAGATACGCAGTATTTT
V gene: TRBV9; D gene: -; clone size: -; J gene: TRBJ1-5; CDR3 protein: CASSPGVSNQPQHF; CDR3 DNA: TGTGCCAGCAGCCCCGGAGTAAGCAATCAGCCCCAGCATTTT
V gene: TRBV24-1; D gene: TRBD1; clone size: -; J gene: TRBJ2-2; CDR3 protein: CATSDPGRGTTGELFF; CDR3 DNA: TGTGCCACCAGTGACCCCGGCAGGGGGACCACCGGGGAGCTGTTTTTT
V gene: TRBV2; D gene: TRBD2; clone size: once; J gene: TRBJ2-1; CDR3 protein: CASSSGGAYNEQFF; CDR3 DNA: TGTGCCAGCAGTAGCGGGGGGGCATACAATGAGCAGTTCTTC
V gene: TRBV14; D gene: -; clone size: few; J gene: TRBJ1-1; CDR3 protein: CASSLNMNTEAFF; CDR3 DNA: TGTGCCAGCAGCCTCAACATGAACACTGAAGCTTTCTTT
V gene: TRBV5-1; D gene: TRBD1; clone size: -; J gene: TRBJ2-7; CDR3 protein: CASKGDPGTAPYEQYF; CDR3 DNA: TGCGCCAGCAAGGGGGACCCCGGGACAGCTCCCTACGAGCAGTACTTC
V gene: TRBV18; D gene: -; clone size: -; J gene: TRBJ2-3; CDR3 protein: CASSPGSGDTQYF; CDR3 DNA: TGTGCCAGCTCACCGGGTTCAGGGGATACGCAGTATTTT
V gene: TRBV6-5; D gene: -; clone size: once; J gene: TRBJ2-5; CDR3 protein: CASSYLGQGQETQYF; CDR3 DNA: TGTGCCAGCAGTTACCTGGGGCAGGGGCAAGAGACCCAGTACTTC
V gene: TRBV5-1; D gene: -; clone size: -; J gene: TRBJ2-1; CDR3 protein: CASSLEQGGHNEQFF; CDR3 DNA: TGCGCCAGCAGCTTGGAACAGGGCGGCCACAATGAGCAGTTCTTC
V gene: TRBV12-3/TRBV12-4; D gene: -; clone size: once; J gene: TRBJ2-3; CDR3 protein: CASSSDTQYF; CDR3 DNA: TGTGCCAGCAGTTCAGATACGCAGTATTTT
V gene: TRBV7-9; D gene: -; clone size: -; J gene: TRBJ2-7; CDR3 protein: CASSSGLGVEQYF; CDR3 DNA: TGTGCCAGCAGCTCAGGTCTGGGGGTGGAGCAGTACTTC
V gene: TRBV5-1; D gene: -; clone size: -; J gene: TRBJ2-3; CDR3 protein: CASSLLGRADTQYF; CDR3 DNA: TGCGCCAGCAGCTTGTTGGGAAGGGCAGATACGCAGTATTTT
V gene: TRBV5-5; D gene: TRBD1; clone size: -; J gene: TRBJ1-1; CDR3 protein: CASSWQGGNTEAFF; CDR3 DNA: TGTGCCAGCAGCTGGCAGGGGGGCAACACTGAAGCTTTCTTT
V gene: TRBV29-1; D gene: -; clone size: -; J gene: TRBJ1-2; CDR3 protein: CSVEDFGGARSGYTF; CDR3 DNA: TGCAGCGTTGAAGATTTTGGGGGGGCAAGGAGTGGCTACACCTTC
V gene: TRBV5-1; D gene: TRBD1; clone size: -; J gene: TRBJ1-5; CDR3 protein: CASSTGISNQPQHF; CDR3 DNA: TGCGCCAGTTCGACAGGGATTAGCAATCAGCCCCAGCATTTT
V gene: TRBV30; D gene: -; clone size: -; J gene: TRBJ1-4; CDR3 protein: CAWLGQGLKKLFF; CDR3 DNA: TGTGCCTGGCTGGGGCAGGGTCTTAAAAAACTGTTTTTT
V gene: TRBV18; D gene: -; clone size: -; J gene: TRBJ1-1; CDR3 protein: CASSLGQRNTEAFF; CDR3 DNA: TGTGCCAGCTCACTCGGGCAGAGGAACACTGAAGCTTTCTTT
V gene: TRBV5-1; D gene: TRBD1; clone size: -; J gene: TRBJ1-2; CDR3 protein: CASSLATGQVYYGYTF; CDR3 DNA: TGCGCCAGCAGCTTGGCTACGGGACAGGTATACTATGGCTACACCTTC
V gene: TRBV18; D gene: -; clone size: -; J gene: TRBJ1-5; CDR3 protein: CASSPGRGYSNQPQHF; CDR3 DNA: TGTGCCAGCTCACCGGGCAGGGGATATAGCAATCAGCCCCAGCATTTT
V gene: TRBV28; D gene: -; clone size: -; J gene: TRBJ2-1; CDR3 protein: CASSPYNEQFF; CDR3 DNA: TGTGCCAGCAGTCCCTACAATGAGCAGTTCTTC
V gene: TRBV7-2; D gene: TRBD2; clone size: -; J gene: TRBJ2-3; CDR3 protein: CASSPTSGHTSDTQYF; CDR3 DNA: TGTGCCAGCAGCCCTACTAGCGGACATACATCAGATACGCAGTATTTT
V gene: TRBV6-6; D gene: -; clone size: -; J gene: TRBJ2-7; CDR3 protein: CASSQGHGAYEQYF; CDR3 DNA: TGTGCCAGCAGCCAAGGACACGGAGCCTACGAGCAGTACTTC
V gene: TRBV4-3; D gene: TRBD1; clone size: -; J gene: TRBJ1-6; CDR3 protein: CASSQERQGHNSPLHF; CDR3 DNA: TGCGCCAGCAGCCAAGAGAGACAGGGACATAATTCACCCCTCCACTTT
V gene: TRBV4-3; D gene: -; clone size: -; J gene: TRBJ1-4; CDR3 protein: CASSQGDGATNEKLFF; CDR3 DNA: TGCGCCAGCAGCCAAGGGGACGGGGCAACTAATGAAAAACTGTTTTTT
V gene: TRBV3-1/TRBV3-2; D gene: -; clone size: once; J gene: TRBJ1-2; CDR3 protein: CASSQEGRNSGYTF; CDR3 DNA: TGTGCCAGCAGCCAAGAAGGCAGGAACTCTGGCTACACCTTC